Detailed here is one T cell receptor (beta chain). Its antigen is still unknown. The CDR3 contains 14 residues. J was trimmed by 4 bases and V by 4 bases; bases with no gene match: 3. Germline V lookup: CDR1 SNHLY, CDR2 FYNNEI. The sample comes from a study of long-term antiretroviral therapy in people with HIV. Study-wide points: Within the repertoire, clones expanded before ART were dominant at all time points.

It was version v3.0 of the immunoSEQ assay that was run at survey level. Only in-frame clones appear in the TCRdb table, and some are missing; sequencing was by immunoSEQ multiplex PCR. The sample yields approximately 47,000 clones, approximately 79% seen once. There were about 1-10 million cryopreserved PBMC in the samples before DNA extraction. V gene TRBV2 combines with J gene TRBJ2-1; 8 bases agree with TRBD2. This specimen consisted of unsorted PBMCs, obtained 0.8 years after starting antiretroviral therapy. The clonotype originates from a woman under 30 with HIV. The CDR3 sequence is CASSASGRYNEQFF. CDR3 nucleotides: TGTGCCAGCAGTGCCAGCGGGAGATACAATGAGCAGTTCTTC.